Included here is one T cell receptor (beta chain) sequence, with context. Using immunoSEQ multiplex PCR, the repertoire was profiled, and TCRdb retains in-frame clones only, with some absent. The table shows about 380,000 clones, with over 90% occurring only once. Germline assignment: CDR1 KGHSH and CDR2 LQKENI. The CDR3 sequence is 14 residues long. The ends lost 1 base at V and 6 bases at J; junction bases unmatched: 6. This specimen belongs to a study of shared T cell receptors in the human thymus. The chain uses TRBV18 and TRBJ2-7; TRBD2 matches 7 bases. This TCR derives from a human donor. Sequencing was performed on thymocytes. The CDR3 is CASSPRRENGEQYF. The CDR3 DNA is TGTGCCAGCTCACCACGGCGGGAGAACGGCGAGCAGTACTTC. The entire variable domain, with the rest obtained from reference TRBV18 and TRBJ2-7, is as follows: NAGVMQNPRHLVRRRGQEARLRCSPMKGHSHVYWYRQLPEEGLKFMVYLQKENIIDESGMPKERFSAEFPKEGPSILRIQQVVRGDSAAYFCASSPRRENGEQYFGPGTRLTVT.